Listed below are T cell receptor beta chains from one sample, sequenced in a study of cytomegalovirus exposure and HLA in healthy donors. The data were produced by immunoSEQ multiplex PCR, yet TCRdb's version contains in-frame clones alone and is incomplete. The data show 100,000 to 150,000 clones, 95% to 96% seen once. The sequenced material came from PBMCs. The receptors were sampled from a man aged 18 to 29 in good health and CMV-seronegative. The conserved cysteine and the conserved F or W are not part of the CDR3 here. Fields, in order: V gene, clone size, J gene, CDR3 protein. Some rows have no size entry. The others give once, few or many, or a class for an expanded clone.

>TRBV9|-|TRBJ2-3
ASSVSHGTQY
>TRBV5-4|-|TRBJ2-7
ASSPGDTYEQY
>TRBV7-9|few|TRBJ2-3
ASGPTSGRLDTQY
>TRBV2|-|TRBJ1-3
ASSARGNTIY
>TRBV6-5|-|TRBJ1-1
ASSLGQGTAF
>TRBV9|-|TRBJ2-5
ASSVAGGPQETQY
>TRBV5-4|-|TRBJ1-2
ASSPTGEVGYGYT
>TRBV27|-|TRBJ1-4
ASSPRQASNEKLF
>TRBV11-3|-|TRBJ1-5
ASSPGGSRNQPQH
>TRBV6-6|-|TRBJ1-5
ASSYTFNQPQH